A single sample gave rise to the 27 T cell receptor beta chains below, sequenced in a study of blood T cell repertoires in COVID-19. Profiling relied on immunoSEQ multiplex PCR, and the TCRdb table lists in-frame clones only, not all of them. The sample holds around 260,000 clones, 90% seen once. Sequencing was done on a sample of PBMCs or T cells enriched from blood (not recorded which). These receptors all stem from a woman in her 30s who had recovered from COVID-19.

This sequence joins TRBV2 and TRBJ1-5; D unclear. Germline V lookup: CDR1 SNHLY, CDR2 FYNNEI. CDR3 length: 13 residues. V lost 2 bases to trimming and J lost 11 bases, with 13 bases between them. CDR3 DNA: TGTGCCAGCAGTGAATGGCGAGAGAGGGCCCAGCATTTT. It encodes CASSEWRERAQHF. Looking up the rest from reference TRBV2 and TRBJ1-5 gives the full variable domain: EPEVTQTPSHQVTQMGQEVILRCVPISNHLYFYWYRQILGQKVEFLVSFYNNEISEKSEIFDDQFSVERPDGSNFTLKIRSTKLEDSAMYFCASSEWRERAQHFGDGTRLSIL.

The genes are TRBV24-1 and TRBJ1-2, with 7 bases matching TRBD1. The CDR3 is made up of 13 amino acids. Germline V gives CDR1 KGHDR, CDR2 SFDVKD. V gave up 4 bases and J gave up 9 bases; unmatched junction bases: 7. DNA of the CDR3: TGTGCCACCAGTGACCATGACAGGGATAGCTACACCTTC. Residues: CATSDHDRDSYTF.

The V and J genes are TRBV28 and TRBJ2-1, with 12 bases lining up with TRBD2. The CDR3 totals 13 residues. The junction had 5 bases not matched to a gene; V was cut back by 8 bases and J by 9 bases. The V gene's germline CDR1 is MDHEN and CDR2 SYDVKM. The CDR3 sequence: CASLGLAGFEQFF. Written as DNA, the CDR3 is TGTGCCAGCCTTGGACTAGCGGGATTTGAGCAGTTCTTC.

The chain carries TRBV6-5 and TRBJ2-7; 7 nucleotides agree with TRBD1. The length of the CDR3 is 15 residues. V lost 5 bases and J lost 6; bases outside the gene matches: 13. Germline V gives CDR1 MNHEY, CDR2 SVGAGI. The CDR3 sequence: CASSPLDRVVSEQYF. The CDR3 nucleotides are TGTGCCAGCAGTCCTCTCGACAGGGTGGTATCCGAGCAGTACTTC.

The J gene is TRBJ2-5, the V gene TRBV5-1; D unresolved. In germline, CDR1 is SGHRS, CDR2 YFSETQ. CDR3 length: 14 residues. V lost 0 bases, J lost 5 bases, and 11 bases lay in between. In DNA, the CDR3 is TGCGCCAGCAGCTTGGCAATGCGTTTGGAGACCCAGTACTTC. Translated: CASSLAMRLETQYF.

The chain has TRBV27 and TRBJ2-1; 8 bases fit TRBD1. The CDR3 is 14 amino acids. J gave up 1 base and V 5 bases, and 1 base lay outside the gene matches. Germline CDR1 and CDR2: MNHEY and SMNVEV (reference sequence). CDR3: CASSNRGSYNEQFF. CDR3 nucleotide sequence: TGTGCCAGCAGTAACAGGGGGTCCTACAATGAGCAGTTCTTC.

The table lists this clone with a count of one. The CDR3 reads CASSFGQNTEAFF. CDR3 nucleotides: TGTGCCAGCTCATTCGGACAGAACACTGAAGCTTTCTTT. The chain joins TRBV18 to TRBJ1-1, with D possibly TRBD1 on 5 matching bases. The V gene's germline CDR1 is KGHSH and CDR2 LQKENI. Trimming took off 5 bases at V and 1 base at J, with 8 bases between the two ends. CDR3 length: 13 residues.

This clone was found once. The CDR3 here is CASSPPGQNSPLHF. The CDR3 DNA reads as TGTGCCAGCAGCCCTCCGGGACAGAATTCACCCCTCCACTTT. The chain couples TRBV5-4 to TRBJ1-6; 7 bases are shared with TRBD1. Germline V gives CDR1 SGHNT, CDR2 YYREEE (reference sequence). Trimming took 4 bases from V and 7 from J; bases not matched to a gene: 5. The CDR3 is 14 residues long.

The rearrangement joins TRBV7-6 to TRBJ1-2; 9 bases are a match to TRBD1. The CDR3 sequence is 15 residues long. The V gene end was trimmed by 5 bases and the J gene end by 2 bases; junction bases not matched to a gene: 6. In germline, CDR1 is SGHVS, CDR2 FNYEAQ. The CDR3 loop is CASSKGTGPNYGYTF. The CDR3 region has the DNA TGTGCCAGCAGCAAAGGGACAGGGCCCAACTATGGCTACACCTTC.

The chain joins TRBV11-2 to TRBJ2-1, with D perhaps TRBD2 (5 bases). Per germline, CDR1 SGHAT and CDR2 FQNNGV. CDR3 length: 15 residues. Deletions cut 3 bases from V and 10 bases from J, with 19 bases between. For the CDR3, the DNA is TGTGCCAGCAGCTTGAGCCGACCCCGACGAGGGGAGCAGTTCTTC. Protein sequence: CASSLSRPRRGEQFF.

The genes are TRBV9 and TRBJ1-1, with D possibly matching TRBD1 (6 bases). This CDR3 has 14 amino acids. The germline CDR1 and CDR2 sequences are SGDLS and YYNGEE. V gave up 4 bases and J gave up 1 base, with 11 bases separating them. CDR3 loop: CASSSGQPNTEAFF. CDR3 nucleotide sequence: TGTGCCAGCAGCTCGGGACAACCGAACACTGAAGCTTTCTTT.

V usage is TRBV19 and J usage is TRBJ2-3; weak D call: TRBD1 (6 bases). Germline CDR1 reads LNHDA; CDR2 reads SQIVND (reference sequence). Deletions cut 7 bases from V and 3 bases from J, with 14 bases between. The CDR3 has 14 residues. CDR3 sequence (DNA): TGTGCCAGTAAGGGGCAGGGGATTACAGATACGCAGTATTTT. It translates to CASKGQGITDTQYF.

This chain connects TRBV6-5 to TRBJ2-3; D is perhaps TRBD2 (6 bases). The CDR3 has 15 amino acids. With 2 bases removed from V and 1 base from J, the gap between germline ends came to 10 bases. Germline CDR1 reads MNHEY; CDR2 reads SVGAGI. CDR3: CASSYRSSGTDTQYF. CDR3 DNA sequence: TGTGCCAGCAGTTACCGCTCTAGCGGCACAGATACGCAGTATTTT.

This clone was picked up a small number of times. The J gene is TRBJ1-2, the V gene TRBV29-1, with D possibly TRBD1 on 5 matching bases. V gave up 8 bases and J gave up 8 bases, with 15 bases separating them. The CDR3 spans 11 residues. In germline, CDR1 is SQVTM, CDR2 ANQGSEA. For the CDR3, the DNA is TGCAGCCTGGGAGGGGCTGAGGGCTACACCTTC. As protein: CSLGGAEGYTF.

This chain joins TRBV7-9 and TRBJ2-7; TRBD2 matches 9 bases. Germline V gives CDR1 SEHNR, CDR2 FQNEAQ (reference sequence). V shed 6 bases, J shed 4 bases, and the junction held 10 bases outside the gene matches. The CDR3 runs to 15 residues. The CDR3 loop is CASRPTGTSTYEQYF. The CDR3 DNA follows: TGTGCCAGCAGGCCGACCGGGACTAGCACGTACGAGCAGTACTTC.

This clone was recorded only once. The chain employs TRBV30 and TRBJ1-2, with unresolved D. The CDR3 spans 13 residues. The V end lost 5 bases, the J end lost 3 bases, and 13 bases lay between the germline ends. CDR1 is GTSNPN, CDR2 SVGIG, per germline (reference sequence). CDR3 sequence: CAWARSQDYGYTF. The CDR3 bases are TGTGCCTGGGCCCGGTCGCAAGACTATGGCTACACCTTC.

This rearrangement joins TRBV5-1 to TRBJ2-2; D is ambiguous. This CDR3 is 12 amino acids long. V was trimmed by 4 bases and J by 7 bases, leaving 8 bases between them. Germline lookup yields CDR1 SGHRS and CDR2 YFSETQ. The CDR3 spells CASSPTSGELFF. The DNA of the CDR3 is TGCGCCAGCAGCCCGACAAGCGGGGAGCTGTTTTTT.

The J gene is TRBJ1-1, the V gene TRBV3-1 (or the pseudogene TRBV3-2); D is ambiguous. The CDR3 contains 13 residues. The germline CDR1 and CDR2 sequences are LGHDT and YNNKEL (reference sequence). The V end was cut by 1 base, the J end by 8 bases, with 11 bases between. For the CDR3, the DNA is TGTGCCAGCAGCCAAGGGCAGGCCGGAGAAGCTTTCTTT. It encodes CASSQGQAGEAFF.

The chain employs TRBV6-6 and TRBJ2-5; a weak D match, TRBD1 (6 bases). This CDR3 spans 14 amino acids. Trimming left V 4 bases short and J 5 bases short, with 14 bases between. Germline assignment: CDR1 MNHNY and CDR2 SVGAGI (reference sequence). The DNA of the CDR3 is TGTGCCAGCAGTTCCACAGGGTTTTACGAGACCCAGTACTTC. Translating it yields CASSSTGFYETQYF.

A single count supports this clone. The rearrangement links TRBV3-1 (or the pseudogene TRBV3-2) to TRBJ2-1; 7 bases line up with TRBD2. CDR1 LGHDT and CDR2 YNNKEL come from the germline V gene (reference sequence). The CDR3 consists of 15 residues. V lost 1 base and J lost 8; bases outside the gene matches: 8. This CDR3 reads CASSQAGGEGYEQFF. The CDR3 region has the DNA TGTGCCAGCAGCCAAGCTGGCGGGGAGGGGTATGAGCAGTTCTTC.

This chain connects TRBV10-3 to TRBJ1-5; 11 bases are a match to TRBD1. V shed 6 bases, J shed 1 base, and the junction held 2 bases outside the gene matches. The CDR3 extends over 15 amino acids. Germline V gene sequence: CDR1 ENHRY, CDR2 SYGVKD. The DNA of the CDR3 is TGTGCCATCAGCGGGACAGGGGGAAGCAATCAGCCCCAGCATTTT. Amino acid sequence: CAISGTGGSNQPQHF.

The chain recombines TRBV3-1 (or the pseudogene TRBV3-2) with TRBJ2-1; 10 bases match TRBD2. Looked up from germline, CDR1 is LGHDT and CDR2 is YNNKEL (reference sequence). The CDR3 is 16 residues long. With 3 bases clipped from V and 0 bases from J, the junction kept 2 bases outside the gene matches. Here the CDR3 DNA reads TGTGCCAGCAGCCACCAGCGGGAGGGCTCCTACAATGAGCAGTTCTTC. The encoded protein is CASSHQREGSYNEQFF.

J is TRBJ1-2 and V is TRBV19; D might be TRBD1 (5 bases). The V end lost 4 bases, the J end lost 4 bases, and 16 bases lay between the germline ends. Germline-derived CDR1 and CDR2 are LNHDA and SQIVND (reference sequence). The length of the CDR3 is 15 residues. The CDR3 here is CASSTSRTTFYGYTF. The CDR3, as DNA: TGTGCCAGTAGTACCTCTCGGACAACCTTCTATGGCTACACCTTC.

Only a few counts were recorded for this clone. The genes are TRBV6-6 and TRBJ2-3, with D unresolved. In germline, CDR1 is MNHNY, CDR2 SVGAGI (reference sequence). The germline V and J ends were trimmed by 2 bases and 0 bases, with 9 bases remaining between them. The CDR3 is made up of 15 amino acids. The CDR3 loop is CASSYLPLSTDTQYF. The CDR3 DNA is TGTGCCAGCAGTTACCTACCCCTTAGCACAGATACGCAGTATTTT.

J is TRBJ2-5 and V is TRBV5-1, with 9 positions matching TRBD1. Germline values: CDR1 SGHRS, CDR2 YFSETQ. The J segment lost 1 base and the V segment lost 2 bases, leaving 9 bases of the junction unmatched. This CDR3 has 17 amino acids. CDR3 loop: CASSLATGGLTQETQYF. CDR3 coding DNA: TGCGCCAGCAGCTTAGCGACAGGGGGTCTAACCCAAGAGACCCAGTACTTC.

The chain couples TRBV7-8 to TRBJ1-1, with TRBD1 as a possible D gene (6 bases). The V end lost 0 bases, the J end lost 8 bases, and 13 bases lay between the germline ends. Germline CDR1 reads SGHVS; CDR2 reads FQNEAQ. The CDR3 contains 14 residues. This CDR3 is CASSLAKQGMEAFF. For the CDR3, the DNA is TGTGCCAGCAGCTTAGCGAAGCAGGGGATGGAAGCTTTCTTT.

The chain combines TRBV15 with TRBJ1-5; tentatively, D is TRBD1 (6 bases). The V end lost 1 base, the J end lost 7 bases, and 17 bases lay between the germline ends. Germline V CDR1 and CDR2: LNHNV, YYDKDF (reference sequence). The CDR3 loop spans 16 amino acids. In DNA form, the CDR3 reads TGTGCCACCAGCAGAGTTCGGACAGCGACCTGGCAGCCCCAGCATTTT. Protein: CATSRVRTATWQPQHF. Together with reference TRBV15 and TRBJ1-5, the CDR3 gives the full variable domain: DAMVIQNPRYQVTQFGKPVTLSCSQTLNHNVMYWYQQKSSQAPKLLFHYYDKDFNNEADTPDNFQSRRPNTSFCFLDIRSPGLGDTAMYLCATSRVRTATWQPQHFGDGTRLSIL.